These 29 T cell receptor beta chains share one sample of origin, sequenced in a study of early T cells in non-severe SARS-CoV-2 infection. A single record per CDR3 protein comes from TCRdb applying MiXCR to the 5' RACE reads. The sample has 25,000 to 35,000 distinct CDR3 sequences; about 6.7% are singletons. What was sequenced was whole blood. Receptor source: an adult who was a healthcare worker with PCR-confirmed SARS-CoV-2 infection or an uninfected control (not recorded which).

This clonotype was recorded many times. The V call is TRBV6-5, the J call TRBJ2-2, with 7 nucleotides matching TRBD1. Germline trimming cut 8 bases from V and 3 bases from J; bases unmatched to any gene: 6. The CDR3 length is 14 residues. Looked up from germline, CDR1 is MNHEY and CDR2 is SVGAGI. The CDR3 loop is CASFRDRYTGELFF. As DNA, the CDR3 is TGTGCCAGCTTCCGGGACAGATACACCGGGGAGCTGTTTTTT.

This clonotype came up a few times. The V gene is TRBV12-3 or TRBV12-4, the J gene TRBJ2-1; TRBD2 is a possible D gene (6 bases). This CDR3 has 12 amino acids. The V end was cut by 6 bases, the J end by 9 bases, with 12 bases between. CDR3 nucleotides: TGTGCCAGCAGGCAGGAGGGCCCTGAGCAGTTCTTC. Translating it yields CASRQEGPEQFF.

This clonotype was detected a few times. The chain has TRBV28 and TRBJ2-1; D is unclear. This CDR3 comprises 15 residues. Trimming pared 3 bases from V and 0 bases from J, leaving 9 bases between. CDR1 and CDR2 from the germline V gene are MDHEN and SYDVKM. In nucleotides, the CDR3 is TGTGCCAGCAGTTTGGTCGGCGGCTCCTACAATGAGCAGTTCTTC. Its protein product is CASSLVGGSYNEQFF.

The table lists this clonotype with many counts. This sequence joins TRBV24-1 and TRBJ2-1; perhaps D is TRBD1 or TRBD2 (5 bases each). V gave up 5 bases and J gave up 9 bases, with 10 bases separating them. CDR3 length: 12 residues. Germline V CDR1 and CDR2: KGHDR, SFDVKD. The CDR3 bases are TGTGCCACCAGTGGGCACGGGACTGAGCAGTTCTTC. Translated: CATSGHGTEQFF.

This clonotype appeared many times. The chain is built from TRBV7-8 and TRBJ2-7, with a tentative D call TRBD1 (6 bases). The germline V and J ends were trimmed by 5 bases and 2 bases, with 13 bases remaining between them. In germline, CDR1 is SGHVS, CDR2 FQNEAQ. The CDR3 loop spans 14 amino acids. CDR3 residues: CASSLEGVTYEQYF. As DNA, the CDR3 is TGTGCCAGCAGCCTAGAGGGGGTCACCTACGAGCAGTACTTC.

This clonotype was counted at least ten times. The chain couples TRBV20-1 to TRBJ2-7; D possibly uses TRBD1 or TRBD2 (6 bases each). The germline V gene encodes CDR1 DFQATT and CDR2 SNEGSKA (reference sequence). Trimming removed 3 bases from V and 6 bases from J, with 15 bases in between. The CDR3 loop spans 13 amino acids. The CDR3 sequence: CSASGGLFSEQYF. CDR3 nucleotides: TGCAGTGCTAGCGGGGGCCTTTTTAGCGAGCAGTACTTC.

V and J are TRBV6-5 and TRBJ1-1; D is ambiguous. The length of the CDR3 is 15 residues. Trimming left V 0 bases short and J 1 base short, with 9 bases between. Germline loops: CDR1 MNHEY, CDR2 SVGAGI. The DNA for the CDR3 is TGTGCCAGCAGTTACTCTCCCCAATCGAACACTGAAGCTTTCTTT. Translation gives CASSYSPQSNTEAFF.

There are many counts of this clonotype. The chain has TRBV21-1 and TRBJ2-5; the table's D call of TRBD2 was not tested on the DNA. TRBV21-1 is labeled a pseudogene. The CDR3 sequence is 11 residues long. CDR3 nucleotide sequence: TGTGCCAGCAGCAATAGGAGGGGTTGGTACTTC. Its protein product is CASSNRRGWYF.

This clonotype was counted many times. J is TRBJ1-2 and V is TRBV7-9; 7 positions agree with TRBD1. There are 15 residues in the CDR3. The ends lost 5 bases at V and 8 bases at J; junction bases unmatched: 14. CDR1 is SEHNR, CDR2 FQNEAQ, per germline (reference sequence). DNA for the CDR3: TGTGCCAGCAGCCCCCGTGGGGCAGGGGGGAAAGGCTACACCTTC. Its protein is CASSPRGAGGKGYTF.

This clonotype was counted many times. The DNA for the CDR3 is TGTGCCTGGATGAAGGGTCGCGGTCGAGAGCAGTTCTTC. Protein: CAWMKGRGREQFF. The chain carries TRBV30 and TRBJ2-1; D remains unclear. The CDR3 sequence is 13 residues long. Germline CDR1 GTSNPN, CDR2 SVGIG (reference sequence). Deletions cut 4 bases from V and 10 bases from J, with 17 bases between. Supplemented by reference TRBV30 and TRBJ2-1, the full variable domain reads SQTIHQWPATLVQPVGSPLSLECTVEGTSNPNLYWYRQAAGRGLQLLFYSVGIGQISSEVPQNLSASRPQDRQFILSSKKLLLSDSGFYLCAWMKGRGREQFFGPGTRLTVL.

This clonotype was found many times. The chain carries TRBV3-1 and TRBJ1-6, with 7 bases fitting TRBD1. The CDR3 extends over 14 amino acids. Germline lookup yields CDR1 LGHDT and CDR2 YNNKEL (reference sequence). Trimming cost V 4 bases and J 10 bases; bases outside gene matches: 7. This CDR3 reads CASSLGQVGSPLHF. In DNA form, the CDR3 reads TGTGCCAGCAGCCTCGGACAGGTTGGATCACCCCTCCACTTT.

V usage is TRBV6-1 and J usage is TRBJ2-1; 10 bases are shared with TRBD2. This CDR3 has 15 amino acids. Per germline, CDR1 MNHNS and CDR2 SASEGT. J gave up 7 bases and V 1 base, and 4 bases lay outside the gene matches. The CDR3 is CASSEESGRANEQFF. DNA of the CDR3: TGTGCCAGCAGTGAAGAGAGCGGGAGGGCGAATGAGCAGTTCTTC.

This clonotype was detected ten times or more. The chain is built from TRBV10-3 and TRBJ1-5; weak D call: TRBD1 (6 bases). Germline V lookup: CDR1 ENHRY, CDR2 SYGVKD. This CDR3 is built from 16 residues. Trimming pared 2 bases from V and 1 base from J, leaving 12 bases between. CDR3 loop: CAISERQDGSNQPQHF. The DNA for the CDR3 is TGTGCCATCAGTGAGAGACAGGACGGGAGCAATCAGCCCCAGCATTTT.

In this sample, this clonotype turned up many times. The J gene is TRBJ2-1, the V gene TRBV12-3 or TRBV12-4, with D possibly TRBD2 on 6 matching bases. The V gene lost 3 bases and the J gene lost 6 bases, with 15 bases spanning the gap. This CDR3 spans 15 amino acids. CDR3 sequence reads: CASSFQSSASNEQFF. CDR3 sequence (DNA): TGTGCCAGCAGTTTCCAGTCTAGCGCGTCCAATGAGCAGTTCTTC.

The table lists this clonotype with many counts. This CDR3 reads CASSSGLSGRGFPEQFF. The DNA of the CDR3 is TGTGCCAGCAGTTCGGGTCTAAGCGGGAGAGGGTTCCCGGAGCAGTTCTTC. This chain uses TRBV12-3 or TRBV12-4 with TRBJ2-1; 8 nucleotides match TRBD2. The CDR3 spans 17 residues. Trimming cost V 4 bases and J 10 bases; bases outside gene matches: 18.

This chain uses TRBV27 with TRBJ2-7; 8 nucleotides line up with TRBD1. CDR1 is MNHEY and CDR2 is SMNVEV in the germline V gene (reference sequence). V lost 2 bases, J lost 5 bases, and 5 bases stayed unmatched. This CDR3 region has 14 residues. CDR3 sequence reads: CASSLPETGDEQYF. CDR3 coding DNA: TGTGCCAGCAGTTTACCCGAGACAGGGGACGAGCAGTACTTC.

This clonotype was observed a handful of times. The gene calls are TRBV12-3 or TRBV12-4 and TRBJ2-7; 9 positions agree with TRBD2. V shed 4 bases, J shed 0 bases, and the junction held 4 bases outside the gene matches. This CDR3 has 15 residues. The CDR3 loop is CASSSRTSVSYEQYF. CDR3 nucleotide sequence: TGTGCCAGCAGTTCCCGGACTAGCGTCTCCTACGAGCAGTACTTC.

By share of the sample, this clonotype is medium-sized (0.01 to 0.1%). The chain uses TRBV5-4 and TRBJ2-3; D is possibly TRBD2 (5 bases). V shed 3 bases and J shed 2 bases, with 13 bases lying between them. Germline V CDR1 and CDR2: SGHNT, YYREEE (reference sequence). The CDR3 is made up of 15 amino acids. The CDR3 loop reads CASSSDKRYTDTQYF. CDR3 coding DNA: TGTGCCAGCAGCTCCGACAAGCGGTACACAGATACGCAGTATTTT.

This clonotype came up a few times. The CDR3 reads CATGVSGSGRLDGELFF. As DNA, the CDR3 is TGTGCCACCGGAGTCTCGGGAAGCGGGAGATTGGACGGGGAGCTGTTTTTT. This chain uses TRBV24-1 with TRBJ2-2; 8 bases agree with TRBD2. Per the germline V gene, CDR1 is KGHDR and CDR2 is SFDVKD. The CDR3 covers 17 residues. With V trimmed by 9 bases and J by 7 bases, 18 bases remained unmatched.

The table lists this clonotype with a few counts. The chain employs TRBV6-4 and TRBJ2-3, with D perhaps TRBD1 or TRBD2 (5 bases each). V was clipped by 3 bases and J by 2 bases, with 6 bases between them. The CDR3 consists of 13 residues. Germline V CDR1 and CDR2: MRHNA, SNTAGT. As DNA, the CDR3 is TGTGCCAGCAGTGAGGGGACCACAGATACGCAGTATTTT. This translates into CASSEGTTDTQYF.

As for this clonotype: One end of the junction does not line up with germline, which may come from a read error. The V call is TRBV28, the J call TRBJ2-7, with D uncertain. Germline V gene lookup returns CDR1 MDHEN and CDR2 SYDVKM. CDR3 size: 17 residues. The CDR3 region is CVSSPPTAAFSSYEQYF. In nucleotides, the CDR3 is TGTGTCAGCAGTCCCCCCACGGCGGCGTTTAGCTCCTACGAGCAGTACTTC.

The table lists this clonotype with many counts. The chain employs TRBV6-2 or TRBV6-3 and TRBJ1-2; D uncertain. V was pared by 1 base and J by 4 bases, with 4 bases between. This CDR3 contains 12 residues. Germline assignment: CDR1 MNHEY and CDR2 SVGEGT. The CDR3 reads CASSYWAYGYTF. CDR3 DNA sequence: TGTGCCAGCAGTTACTGGGCCTATGGCTACACCTTC.

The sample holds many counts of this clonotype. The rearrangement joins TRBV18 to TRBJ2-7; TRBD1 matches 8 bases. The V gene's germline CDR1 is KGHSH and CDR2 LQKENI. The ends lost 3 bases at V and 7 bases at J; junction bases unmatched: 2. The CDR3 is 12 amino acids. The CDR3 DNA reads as TGTGCCAGCTCACCCGGACAGGGAGAGCAGTACTTC. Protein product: CASSPGQGEQYF.

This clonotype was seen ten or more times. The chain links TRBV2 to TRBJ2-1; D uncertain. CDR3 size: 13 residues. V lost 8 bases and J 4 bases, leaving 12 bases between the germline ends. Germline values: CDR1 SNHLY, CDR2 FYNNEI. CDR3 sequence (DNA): TGTGCCAGCCGCGGAAGGTTATACAATGAGCAGTTCTTC. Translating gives CASRGRLYNEQFF.

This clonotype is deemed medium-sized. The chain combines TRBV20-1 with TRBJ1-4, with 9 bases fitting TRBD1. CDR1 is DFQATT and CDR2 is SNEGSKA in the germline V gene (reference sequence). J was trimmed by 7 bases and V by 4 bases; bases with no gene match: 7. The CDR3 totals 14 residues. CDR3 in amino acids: CSAKSQGAGEKLFF. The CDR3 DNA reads TGCAGTGCTAAATCACAGGGGGCTGGTGAAAAACTGTTTTTT.

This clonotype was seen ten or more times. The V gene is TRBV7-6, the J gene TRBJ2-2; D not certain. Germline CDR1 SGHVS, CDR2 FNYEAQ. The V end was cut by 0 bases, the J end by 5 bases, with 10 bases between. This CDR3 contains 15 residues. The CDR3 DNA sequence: TGTGCCAGCAGCTTAGCCGAGGCAGGAACCGGGGAGCTGTTTTTT. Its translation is CASSLAEAGTGELFF.

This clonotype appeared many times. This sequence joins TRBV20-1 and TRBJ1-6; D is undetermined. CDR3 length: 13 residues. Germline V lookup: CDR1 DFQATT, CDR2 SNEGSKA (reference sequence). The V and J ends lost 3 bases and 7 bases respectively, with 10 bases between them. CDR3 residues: CSARLSENSPLHF. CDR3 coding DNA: TGCAGTGCTAGGTTGTCGGAAAATTCACCCCTCCACTTT.

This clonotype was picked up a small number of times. The CDR3 here is CASSEASGTRDTQYF. CDR3 bases: TGTGCCAGCAGTGAGGCTAGCGGGACAAGAGATACGCAGTATTTT. This chain links TRBV6-1 with TRBJ2-3; TRBD2 agrees at 9 bases. CDR1 is MNHNS, CDR2 SASEGT, per germline. The CDR3 has 15 amino acids. The junction had 6 bases not matched to a gene; V was cut back by 3 bases and J by 5 bases.

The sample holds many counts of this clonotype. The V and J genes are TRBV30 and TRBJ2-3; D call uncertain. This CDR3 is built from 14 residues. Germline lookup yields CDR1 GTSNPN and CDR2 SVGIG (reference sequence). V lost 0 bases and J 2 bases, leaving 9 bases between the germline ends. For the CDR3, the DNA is TGTGCCTGGAGTGTACGGCGGTCCACAGATACGCAGTATTTT. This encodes CAWSVRRSTDTQYF.